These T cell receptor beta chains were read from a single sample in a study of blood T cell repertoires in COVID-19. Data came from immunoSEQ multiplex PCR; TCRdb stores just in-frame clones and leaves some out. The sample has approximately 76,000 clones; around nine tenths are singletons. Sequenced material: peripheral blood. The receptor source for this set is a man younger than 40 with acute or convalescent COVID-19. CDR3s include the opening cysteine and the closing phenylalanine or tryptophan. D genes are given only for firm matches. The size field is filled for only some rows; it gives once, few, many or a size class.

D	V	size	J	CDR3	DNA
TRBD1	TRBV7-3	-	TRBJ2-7	CASSLGTGYEQYF	TGTGCCAGCAGCTTAGGGACAGGCTACGAGCAGTACTTC
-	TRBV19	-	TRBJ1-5	CASSIYGQNSNQPQHF	TGTGCCAGTAGTATTTACGGACAGAATAGCAATCAGCCCCAGCATTTT
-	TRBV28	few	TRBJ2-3	CASRRQSTDTQYF	TGTGCCAGCAGACGACAAAGCACAGATACGCAGTATTTT
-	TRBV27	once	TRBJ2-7	CASSGVSGTPAVEQYF	TGTGCCAGCAGTGGGGTATCCGGGACTCCAGCGGTGGAGCAGTACTTC
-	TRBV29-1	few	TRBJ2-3	CSARPGRGTDTQYF	TGCAGCGCCCGACCGGGACGGGGGACAGATACGCAGTATTTT
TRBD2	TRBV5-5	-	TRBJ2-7	CASRRGEGSYEQYF	TGTGCCAGCAGGCGCGGGGAGGGCAGCTACGAGCAGTACTTC
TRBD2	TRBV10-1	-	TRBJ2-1	CASSASRENEQFF	TGCGCCAGCAGTGCCTCGCGGGAGAATGAGCAGTTCTTC
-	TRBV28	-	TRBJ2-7	CASSPNKGYEQYF	TGTGCCAGCAGCCCCAACAAGGGGTACGAGCAGTACTTC
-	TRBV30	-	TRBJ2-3	CAWSPGADTQYF	TGTGCCTGGAGTCCCGGGGCAGATACGCAGTATTTT
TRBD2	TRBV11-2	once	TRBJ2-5	CASSLSSGGETQYF	TGTGCCAGCAGCTTATCTAGCGGGGGGGAGACCCAGTACTTC
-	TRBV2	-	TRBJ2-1	CASSEVRGEYNEQFF	TGTGCCAGCAGTGAAGTTAGGGGCGAGTACAATGAGCAGTTCTTC
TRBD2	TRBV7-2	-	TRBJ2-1	CASSLLREGAEQFF	TGTGCCAGCAGCTTGTTGCGGGAGGGAGCTGAGCAGTTCTTC
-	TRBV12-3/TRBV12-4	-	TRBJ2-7	CASSFGGSYEQYF	TGTGCCAGCAGTTTTGGCGGTTCCTACGAGCAGTACTTC
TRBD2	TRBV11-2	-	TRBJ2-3	CASSLDAGGRTDTQYF	TGTGCCAGCAGCTTAGACGCGGGAGGGAGAACAGATACGCAGTATTTT
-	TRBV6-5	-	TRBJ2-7	CASSYQGSEQYF	TGTGCCAGCAGTTACCAGGGTTCCGAGCAGTACTTC
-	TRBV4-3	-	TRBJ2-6	CASSQDRPGSGANVLTF	TGCGCCAGCAGCCAAGATAGGCCGGGCTCTGGGGCCAACGTCCTGACTTTC
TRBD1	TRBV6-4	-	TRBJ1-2	CASSDTDRGLPNGYTF	TGTGCCAGCAGTGACACGGACAGGGGTTTGCCTAATGGCTACACCTTC
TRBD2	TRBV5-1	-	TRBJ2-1	CASSFAGTSFDEQFF	TGCGCCAGCAGCTTTGCCGGGACTAGCTTTGATGAGCAGTTCTTC
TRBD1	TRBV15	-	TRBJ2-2	CATSTGGTGELFF	TGTGCCACCAGCACAGGGGGCACCGGGGAGCTGTTTTTT